The next 8 T cell receptor beta chains were all read from a single sample in a study of blood T cell repertoires in COVID-19. Here immunoSEQ multiplex PCR was the method, and the copy in TCRdb shows in-frame clones only, minus some. The repertoire has around 260,000 clones, just over 85% of them found once; the top ten carry under 3.5%. What was sequenced was peripheral blood. These TCRs come from a woman aged 30 to 39 with active or convalescent COVID-19.

The CDR3 reads CSVAVQGMHTEAFF. The CDR3 DNA reads TGCAGCGTTGCAGTACAGGGGATGCACACTGAAGCTTTCTTT. The chain employs TRBV29-1 and TRBJ1-1; 7 bases align to TRBD1. In germline, CDR1 is SQVTM, CDR2 ANQGSEA. This CDR3 has 14 residues. V lost 4 bases to trimming and J lost 3 bases; unmatched junction nucleotides: 8. Based on the CDR3 plus reference TRBV29-1 and TRBJ1-1, the full variable domain is SAVISQKPSRDICQRGTSLTIQCQVDSQVTMMFWYRQQPGQSLTLIATANQGSEATYESGFVIDKFPISRPNLTFSTLTVSNMSPEDSSIYLCSVAVQGMHTEAFFGQGTRLTVV.

The rearrangement uses TRBV2 and TRBJ2-5; TRBD1 matches 12 bases. The length of the CDR3 is 14 residues. CDR1 and CDR2 from the germline V gene are SNHLY and FYNNEI. With 7 bases clipped from V and 4 bases from J, the junction kept 4 bases outside the gene matches. The CDR3 DNA is TGTGCCAGCAAACGGGACAGGGGGCGAGAGACCCAGTACTTC. It translates to CASKRDRGRETQYF. The full variable domain, rest sourced from reference TRBV2 and TRBJ2-5, is EPEVTQTPSHQVTQMGQEVILRCVPISNHLYFYWYRQILGQKVEFLVSFYNNEISEKSEIFDDQFSVERPDGSNFTLKIRSTKLEDSAMYFCASKRDRGRETQYFGPGTRLLVL.

The rearrangement links TRBV7-9 to TRBJ2-2; 11 bases are a match to TRBD2. Germline CDR1 is SEHNR and CDR2 is FQNEAQ (reference sequence). The junction had 15 bases not matched to a gene; V was cut back by 5 bases and J by 1 base. CDR3 length: 20 amino acids. The CDR3 loop reads CASSRTRLAGGLRNTGELFF. CDR3 bases: TGTGCCAGCAGCAGAACCCGGCTAGCGGGGGGCCTCCGGAACACCGGGGAGCTGTTTTTT.

CDR3 residues: CASSQVLSGGAWNEQFF. The CDR3 DNA reads as TGCGCCAGCAGCCAAGTCCTCAGCGGGGGGGCCTGGAATGAGCAGTTCTTC. The chain has TRBV4-3 and TRBJ2-1, with 10 bases matching TRBD2. CDR3 size: 17 residues. The ends lost 1 base at V and 7 bases at J; junction bases unmatched: 10. The germline CDR1 and CDR2 sequences are LGHNA and YSLEER.

J is TRBJ1-4 and V is TRBV7-9, with 10 bases fitting TRBD1. Germline loops: CDR1 SEHNR, CDR2 FQNEAQ (reference sequence). This CDR3 has 14 amino acids. With 5 bases clipped from V and 8 bases from J, the junction kept 5 bases outside the gene matches. CDR3 amino acids: CASSGDRGREKLFF. The CDR3 bases are TGTGCCAGCAGCGGGGACAGGGGAAGAGAAAAACTGTTTTTT.

V and J are TRBV3-1 (or the pseudogene TRBV3-2) and TRBJ2-1, with D unclear. V gave up 0 bases and J gave up 4 bases, with 7 bases separating them. Germline loops: CDR1 LGHDT, CDR2 YNNKEL (reference sequence). CDR3 size: 14 residues. This CDR3 is CASSQDRRYNEQFF. The CDR3 coding sequence is TGTGCCAGCAGCCAAGATAGGCGGTACAATGAGCAGTTCTTC.

The CDR3 loop is CASSPSGLAGTEQYF. The CDR3 bases are TGTGCCAGCTCTCCGTCCGGTCTAGCGGGGACCGAGCAGTACTTC. This chain links TRBV18 with TRBJ2-7, with 9 bases that match TRBD2. The J segment lost 6 bases and the V segment lost 6 bases, leaving 12 bases of the junction unmatched. The CDR3 length is 15 residues. In germline, CDR1 is KGHSH, CDR2 LQKENI. The full variable domain, in which reference TRBV18 and TRBJ2-7 provide the parts outside the CDR3, is NAGVMQNPRHLVRRRGQEARLRCSPMKGHSHVYWYRQLPEEGLKFMVYLQKENIIDESGMPKERFSAEFPKEGPSILRIQQVVRGDSAAYFCASSPSGLAGTEQYFGPGTRLTVT.

This clone appeared a single time. This chain connects TRBV15 to TRBJ1-2, with D perhaps matching TRBD1 (5 bases). The germline gives CDR1 LNHNV, CDR2 YYDKDF (reference sequence). The CDR3 spans 15 residues. V lost 8 bases and J lost 4, with 20 bases in between. As DNA, the CDR3 is TGTGCCACCGCATTGGGAGGTCGCGGGACCTATGGCTACACCTTC. It yields the protein CATALGGRGTYGYTF.